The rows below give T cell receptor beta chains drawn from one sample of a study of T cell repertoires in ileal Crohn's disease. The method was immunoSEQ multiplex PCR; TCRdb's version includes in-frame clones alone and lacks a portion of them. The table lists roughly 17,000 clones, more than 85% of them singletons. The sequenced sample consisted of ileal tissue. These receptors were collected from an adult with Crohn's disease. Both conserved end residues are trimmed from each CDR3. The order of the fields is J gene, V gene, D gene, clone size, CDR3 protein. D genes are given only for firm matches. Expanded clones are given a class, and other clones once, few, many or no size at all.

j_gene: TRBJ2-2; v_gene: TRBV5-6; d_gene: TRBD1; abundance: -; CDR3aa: ASSMRTGRAGELF
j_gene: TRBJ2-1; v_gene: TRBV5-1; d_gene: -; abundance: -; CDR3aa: ASSFQGRSYNEQF
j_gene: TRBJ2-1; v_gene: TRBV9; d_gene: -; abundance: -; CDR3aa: ASSVDRGGLGEQF
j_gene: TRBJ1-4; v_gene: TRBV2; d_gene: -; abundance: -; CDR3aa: ASSEAVRGGEKLF
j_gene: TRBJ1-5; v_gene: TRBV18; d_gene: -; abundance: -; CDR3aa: ASSPRGDNSNQPQH
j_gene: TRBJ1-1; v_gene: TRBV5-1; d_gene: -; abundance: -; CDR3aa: ASSLGVQGTEAF
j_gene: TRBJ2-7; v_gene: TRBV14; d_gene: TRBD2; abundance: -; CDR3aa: ASSHGGGHEQY
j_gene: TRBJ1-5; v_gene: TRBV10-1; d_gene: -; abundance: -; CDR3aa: ASSMTGTLSNQPQH
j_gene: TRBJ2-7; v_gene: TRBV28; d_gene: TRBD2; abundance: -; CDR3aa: ASSSPGTSGGLSSYEQY
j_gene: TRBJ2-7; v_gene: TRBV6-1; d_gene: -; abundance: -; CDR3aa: ASNGRGYEQY
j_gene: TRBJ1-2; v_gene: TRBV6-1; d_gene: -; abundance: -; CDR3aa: ASSGMYGYT
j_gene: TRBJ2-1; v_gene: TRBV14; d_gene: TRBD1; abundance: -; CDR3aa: ASSPDREPEQF
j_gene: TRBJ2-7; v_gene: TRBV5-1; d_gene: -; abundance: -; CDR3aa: ASSLVGAEEQY
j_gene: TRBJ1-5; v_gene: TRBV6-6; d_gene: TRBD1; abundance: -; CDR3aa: ASSQQGVSSQPQH
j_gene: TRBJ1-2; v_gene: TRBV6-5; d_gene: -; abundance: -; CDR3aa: ASSPGTSNYGYT
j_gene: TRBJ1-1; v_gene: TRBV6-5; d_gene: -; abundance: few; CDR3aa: ASSTNSAAF
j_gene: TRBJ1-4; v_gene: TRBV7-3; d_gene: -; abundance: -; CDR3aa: ASSLTADPNEKLF
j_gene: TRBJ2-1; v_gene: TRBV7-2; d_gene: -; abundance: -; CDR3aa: ASSPVNNEQF
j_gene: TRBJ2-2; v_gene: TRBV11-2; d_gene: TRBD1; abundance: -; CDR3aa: ASSLAGQGAVGELF
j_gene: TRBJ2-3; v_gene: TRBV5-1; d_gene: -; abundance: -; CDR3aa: ASSSNTDTQY
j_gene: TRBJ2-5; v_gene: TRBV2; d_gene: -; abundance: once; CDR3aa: ASRDTSQETQY
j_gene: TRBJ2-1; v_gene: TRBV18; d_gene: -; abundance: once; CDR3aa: ASSPRGSSYNEQF
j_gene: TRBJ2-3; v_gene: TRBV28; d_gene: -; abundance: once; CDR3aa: ASGPVNTDTQY
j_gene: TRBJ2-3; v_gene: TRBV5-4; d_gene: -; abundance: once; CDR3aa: ASSPRLTSTDTQY
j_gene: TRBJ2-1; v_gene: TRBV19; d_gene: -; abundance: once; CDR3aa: ASSIAGSSYNEQF
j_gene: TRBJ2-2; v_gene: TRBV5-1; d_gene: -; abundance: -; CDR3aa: ASSLVVTPNTGELF
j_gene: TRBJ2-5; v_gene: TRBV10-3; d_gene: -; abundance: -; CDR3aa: AISPQGGGTATQY
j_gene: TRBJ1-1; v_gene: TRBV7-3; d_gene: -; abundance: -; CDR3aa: ASSARGGNTEAF
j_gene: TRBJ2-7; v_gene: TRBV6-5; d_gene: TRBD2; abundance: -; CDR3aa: ASSYSRGTSYEQY
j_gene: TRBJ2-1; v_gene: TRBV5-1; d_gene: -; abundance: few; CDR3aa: ASSFRTDYNEQF
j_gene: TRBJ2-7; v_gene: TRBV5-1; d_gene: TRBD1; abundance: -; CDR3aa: ASSLPRDSSGSYEQY
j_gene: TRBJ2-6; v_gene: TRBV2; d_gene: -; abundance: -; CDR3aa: ASSGGTGANVLT
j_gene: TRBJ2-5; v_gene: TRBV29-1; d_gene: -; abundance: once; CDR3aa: SVLQGGRETQY
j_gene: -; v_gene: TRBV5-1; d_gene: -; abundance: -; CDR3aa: ASSLTEGGNEQF
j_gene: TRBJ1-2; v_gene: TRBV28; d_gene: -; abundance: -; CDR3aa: ASSLGSFYGYT
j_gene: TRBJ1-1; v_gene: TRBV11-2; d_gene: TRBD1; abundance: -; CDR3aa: ASSLGQGFTEAF
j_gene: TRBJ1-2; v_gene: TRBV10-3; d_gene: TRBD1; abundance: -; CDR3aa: AISDGQGGNYGYT
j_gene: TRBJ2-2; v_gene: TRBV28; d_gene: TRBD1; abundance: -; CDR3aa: ASSLADRTYTGELF
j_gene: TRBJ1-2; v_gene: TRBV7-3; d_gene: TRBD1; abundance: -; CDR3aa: ASSPSGQGGGYT
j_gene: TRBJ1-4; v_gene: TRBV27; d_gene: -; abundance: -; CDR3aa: ASSQAGPHGKLF